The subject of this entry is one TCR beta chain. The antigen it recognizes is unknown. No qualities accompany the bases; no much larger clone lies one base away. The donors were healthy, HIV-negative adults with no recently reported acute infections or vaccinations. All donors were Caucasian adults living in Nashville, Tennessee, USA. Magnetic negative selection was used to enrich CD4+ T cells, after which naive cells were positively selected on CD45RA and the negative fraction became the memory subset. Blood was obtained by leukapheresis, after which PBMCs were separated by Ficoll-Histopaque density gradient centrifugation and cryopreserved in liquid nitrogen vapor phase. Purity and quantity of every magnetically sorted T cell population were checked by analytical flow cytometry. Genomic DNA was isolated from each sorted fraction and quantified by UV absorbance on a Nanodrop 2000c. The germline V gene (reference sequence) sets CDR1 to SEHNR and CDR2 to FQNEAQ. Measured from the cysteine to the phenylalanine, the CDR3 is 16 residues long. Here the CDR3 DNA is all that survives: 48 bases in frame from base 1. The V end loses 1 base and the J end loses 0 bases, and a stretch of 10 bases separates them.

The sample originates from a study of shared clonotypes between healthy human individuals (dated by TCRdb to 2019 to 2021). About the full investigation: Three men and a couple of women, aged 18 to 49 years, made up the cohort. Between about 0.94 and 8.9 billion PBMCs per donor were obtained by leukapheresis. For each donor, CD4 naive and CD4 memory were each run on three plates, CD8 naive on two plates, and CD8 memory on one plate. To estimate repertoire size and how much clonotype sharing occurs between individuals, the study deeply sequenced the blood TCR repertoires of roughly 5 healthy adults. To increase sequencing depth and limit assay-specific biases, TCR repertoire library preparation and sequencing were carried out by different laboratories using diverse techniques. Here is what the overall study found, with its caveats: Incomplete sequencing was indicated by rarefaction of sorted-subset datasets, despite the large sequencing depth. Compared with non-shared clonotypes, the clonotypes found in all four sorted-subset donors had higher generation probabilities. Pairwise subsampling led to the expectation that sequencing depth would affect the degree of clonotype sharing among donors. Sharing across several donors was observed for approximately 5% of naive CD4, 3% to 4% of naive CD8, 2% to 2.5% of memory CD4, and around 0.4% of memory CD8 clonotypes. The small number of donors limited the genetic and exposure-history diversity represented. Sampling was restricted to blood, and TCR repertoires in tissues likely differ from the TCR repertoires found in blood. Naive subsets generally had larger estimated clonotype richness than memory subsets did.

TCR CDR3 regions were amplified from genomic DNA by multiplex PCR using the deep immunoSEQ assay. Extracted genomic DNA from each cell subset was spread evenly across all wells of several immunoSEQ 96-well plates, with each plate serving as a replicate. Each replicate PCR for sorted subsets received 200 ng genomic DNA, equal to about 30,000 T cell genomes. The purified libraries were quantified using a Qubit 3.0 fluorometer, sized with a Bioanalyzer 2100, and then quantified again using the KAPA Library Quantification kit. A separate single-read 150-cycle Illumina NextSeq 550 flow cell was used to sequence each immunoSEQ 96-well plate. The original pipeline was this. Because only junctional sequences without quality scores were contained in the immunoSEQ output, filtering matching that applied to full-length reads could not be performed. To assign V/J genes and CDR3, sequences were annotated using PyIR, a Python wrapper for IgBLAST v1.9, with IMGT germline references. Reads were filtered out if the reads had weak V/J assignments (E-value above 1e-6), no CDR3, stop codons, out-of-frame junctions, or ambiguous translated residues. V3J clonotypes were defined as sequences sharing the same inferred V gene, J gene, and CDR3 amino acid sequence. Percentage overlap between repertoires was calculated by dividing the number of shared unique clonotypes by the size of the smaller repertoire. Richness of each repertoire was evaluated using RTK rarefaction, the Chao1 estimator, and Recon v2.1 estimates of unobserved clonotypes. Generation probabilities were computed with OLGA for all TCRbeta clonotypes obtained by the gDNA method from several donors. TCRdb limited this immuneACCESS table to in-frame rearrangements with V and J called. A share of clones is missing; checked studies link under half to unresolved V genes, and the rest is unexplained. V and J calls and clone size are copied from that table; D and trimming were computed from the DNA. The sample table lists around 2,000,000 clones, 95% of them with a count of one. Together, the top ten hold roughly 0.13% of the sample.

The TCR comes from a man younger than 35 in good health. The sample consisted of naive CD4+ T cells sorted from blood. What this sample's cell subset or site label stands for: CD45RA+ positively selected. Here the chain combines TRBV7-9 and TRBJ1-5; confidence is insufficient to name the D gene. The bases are TGTGCCAGCAGCTTAGAAACGCCTTCTAGCAATCAGCCCCAGCATTTT. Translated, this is CASSLETPSSNQPQHF.